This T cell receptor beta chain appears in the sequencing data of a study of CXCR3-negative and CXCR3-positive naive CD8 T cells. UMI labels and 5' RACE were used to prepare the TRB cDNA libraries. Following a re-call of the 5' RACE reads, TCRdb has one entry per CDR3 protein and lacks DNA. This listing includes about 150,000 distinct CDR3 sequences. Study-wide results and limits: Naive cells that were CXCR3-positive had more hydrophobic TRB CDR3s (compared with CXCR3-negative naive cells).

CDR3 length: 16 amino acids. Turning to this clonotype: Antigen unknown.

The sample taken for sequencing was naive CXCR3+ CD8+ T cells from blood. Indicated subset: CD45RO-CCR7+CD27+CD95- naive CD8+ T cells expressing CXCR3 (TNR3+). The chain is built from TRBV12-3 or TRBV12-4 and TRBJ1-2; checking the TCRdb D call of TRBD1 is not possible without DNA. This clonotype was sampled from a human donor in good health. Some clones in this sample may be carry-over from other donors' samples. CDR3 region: CASSLWGGPTDYGYTF.